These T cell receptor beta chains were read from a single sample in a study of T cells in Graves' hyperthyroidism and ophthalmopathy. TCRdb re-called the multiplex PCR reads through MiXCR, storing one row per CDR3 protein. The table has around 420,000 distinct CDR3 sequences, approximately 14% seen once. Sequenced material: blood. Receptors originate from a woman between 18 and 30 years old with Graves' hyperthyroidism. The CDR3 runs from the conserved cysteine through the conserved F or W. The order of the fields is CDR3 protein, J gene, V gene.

CASRKGQSYEQYF,TRBJ2-7,TRBV6-1
CASSIRGGTGITGELFF,TRBJ2-2,TRBV27
CASAGRSFSTNEKLFF,TRBJ1-4,TRBV19
CASGLRTGGTNEKLFF,TRBJ1-4,TRBV12-5
CASSRDGTKAADTQYF,TRBJ2-3,TRBV7-9
CASSPTRSEQPQHF,TRBJ1-5,TRBV18
CASSLGGLTDTQYF,TRBJ2-3,TRBV11-2
CASRRDVRSSGANVLTF,TRBJ2-6,TRBV12-3/TRBV12-4
CASSPRRDLTGELFF,TRBJ2-2,TRBV6-1
CASIGLAGGRWKTQYF,TRBJ2-5,TRBV2
CASKISSGNSYEQYF,TRBJ2-7,TRBV2
CASSVMGGQTQYF,TRBJ2-3,TRBV2
CASSQRGSRPEDGYTF,TRBJ1-2,TRBV9
CASSPPASGGGTDTQYF,TRBJ2-3,TRBV18
CASSRDLGETQYF,TRBJ2-5,TRBV14
CSARASTSLETQYF,TRBJ2-5,TRBV20-1
CASSIQGYQPQHF,TRBJ1-5,TRBV19
CAISLQVNTEAFF,TRBJ1-1,TRBV10-3
CASSTFHGPGRGYYGYTF,TRBJ1-2,TRBV18
CSAREAGNSGNTIYF,TRBJ1-3,TRBV20-1
CAGSLLLGNTIYF,TRBJ1-3,TRBV4-1
CASSQVDTQYF,TRBJ2-3,TRBV6-1
CASSPLDGPNYGYTF,TRBJ1-2,TRBV14
CASSEGQGARQPQHF,TRBJ1-5,TRBV6-1
CATSDSHLAVGNQPQHF,TRBJ1-5,TRBV6-9
CASSLWAAETQYF,TRBJ2-5,TRBV5-8
CASSLVPTGELFF,TRBJ2-2,TRBV12-3/TRBV12-4
CASSLAPRNEKLFF,TRBJ1-4,TRBV5-1
CASSINQLAGVYGEQFF,TRBJ2-1,TRBV19